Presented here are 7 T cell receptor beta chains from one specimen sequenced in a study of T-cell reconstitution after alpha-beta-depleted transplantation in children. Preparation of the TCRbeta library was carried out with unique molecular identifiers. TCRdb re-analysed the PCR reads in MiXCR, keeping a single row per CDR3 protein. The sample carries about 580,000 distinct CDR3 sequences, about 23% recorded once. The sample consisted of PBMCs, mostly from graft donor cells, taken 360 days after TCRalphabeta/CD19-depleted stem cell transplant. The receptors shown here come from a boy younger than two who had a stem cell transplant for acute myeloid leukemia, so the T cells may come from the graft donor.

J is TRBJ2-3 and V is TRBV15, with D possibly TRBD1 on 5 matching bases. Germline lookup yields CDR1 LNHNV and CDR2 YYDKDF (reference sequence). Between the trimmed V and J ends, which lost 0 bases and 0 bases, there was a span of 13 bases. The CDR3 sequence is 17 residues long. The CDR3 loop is CATSRDRIGVSTDTQYF. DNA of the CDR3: TGTGCCACCAGCAGAGATCGGATAGGGGTTAGCACAGATACGCAGTATTTT.

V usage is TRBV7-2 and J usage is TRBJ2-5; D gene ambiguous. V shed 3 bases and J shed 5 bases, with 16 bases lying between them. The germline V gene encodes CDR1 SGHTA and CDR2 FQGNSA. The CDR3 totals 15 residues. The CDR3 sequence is CASSFGSTRRETQYF. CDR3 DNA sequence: TGTGCCAGCAGCTTTGGCAGCACCAGACGGGAGACCCAGTACTTC.

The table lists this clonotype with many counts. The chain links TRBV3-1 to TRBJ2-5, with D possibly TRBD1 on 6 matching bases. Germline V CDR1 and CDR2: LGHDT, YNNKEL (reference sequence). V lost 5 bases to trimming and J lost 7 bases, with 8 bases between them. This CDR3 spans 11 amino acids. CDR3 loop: CASSEGGTQYF. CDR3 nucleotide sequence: TGTGCCAGCAGCGAAGGGGGGACCCAGTACTTC.

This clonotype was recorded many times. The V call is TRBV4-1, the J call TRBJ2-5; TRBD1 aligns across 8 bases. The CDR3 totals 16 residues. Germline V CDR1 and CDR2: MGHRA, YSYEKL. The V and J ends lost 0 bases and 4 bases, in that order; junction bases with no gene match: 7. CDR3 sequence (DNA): TGCGCCAGCAGCCAAGATTTGCAGGGGGCTGGAGAGACCCAGTACTTC. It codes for CASSQDLQGAGETQYF.

The DNA for the CDR3 is TGTGCCTGGAGTGTCAATGAGCAGTTCTTC. It encodes CAWSVNEQFF. The rearrangement links TRBV30 to TRBJ2-1; D unclear. This CDR3 contains 10 residues. Germline CDR1 and CDR2: GTSNPN and SVGIG (reference sequence). V was pared by 0 bases and J by 6 bases, with 0 bases between.

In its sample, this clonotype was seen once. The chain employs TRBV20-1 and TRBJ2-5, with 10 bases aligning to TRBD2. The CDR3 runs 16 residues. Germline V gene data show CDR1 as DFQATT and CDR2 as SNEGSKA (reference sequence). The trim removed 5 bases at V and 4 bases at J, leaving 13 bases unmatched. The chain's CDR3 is CSAQALLAGLRETQYF. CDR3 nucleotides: TGCAGTGCTCAGGCACTACTAGCGGGGTTAAGAGAGACCCAGTACTTC.

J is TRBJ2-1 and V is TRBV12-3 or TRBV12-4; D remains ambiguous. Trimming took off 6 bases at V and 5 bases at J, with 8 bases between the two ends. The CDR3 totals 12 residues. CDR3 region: CASSPSNNEQFF. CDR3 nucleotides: TGTGCCAGCAGCCCCAGTAACAATGAGCAGTTCTTC.